These 11 T cell receptor beta chains came from one sample sequenced in a study of blood T cell repertoires in COVID-19. Using immunoSEQ multiplex PCR, the repertoire was profiled, and TCRdb retains in-frame clones only, with some absent. The repertoire holds hundreds of thousands of clones, with roughly nine tenths as singletons. The sample comprised peripheral blood. These receptors were obtained from a woman aged 25 to 39 with COVID-19, enrolled during active disease.

The V and J genes are TRBV15 and TRBJ1-5; possibly TRBD1 for D (6 bases). The CDR3 is 15 residues long. From germline, CDR1 is LNHNV and CDR2 YYDKDF (reference sequence). Trimming removed 3 bases from V and 2 bases from J, with 11 bases in between. This chain's CDR3 is CATSRTGGGNQPQHF. DNA for the CDR3: TGTGCCACCAGCAGGACAGGTGGGGGCAATCAGCCCCAGCATTTT.

This clone turned up a few times. The chain carries TRBV5-1 and TRBJ2-5; D is perhaps TRBD1 (6 bases). The CDR3 consists of 16 residues. V was pared by 4 bases and J by 5 bases, with 21 bases between. Germline CDR1 is SGHRS and CDR2 is YFSETQ. The CDR3, as DNA: TGCGCCAGCAGCCAACCCCTCACAGGGATAAGGGAGACCCAGTACTTC. Protein product: CASSQPLTGIRETQYF. Full variable domain (missing parts from reference TRBV5-1 and TRBJ2-5): KAGVTQTPRYLIKTRGQQVTLSCSPISGHRSVSWYQQTPGQGLQFLFEYFSETQRNKGNFPGRFSGRQFSNSRSEMNVSTLELGDSALYLCASSQPLTGIRETQYFGPGTRLLVL.

This clone has only one observation. The chain has TRBV6-2 or TRBV6-3 and TRBJ2-7; D might be TRBD2 (5 bases). V was cut by 0 bases and J by 0 bases, with 12 bases left in between. CDR1 and CDR2 from the germline V gene are MNHEY and SVGEGT. CDR3 length: 16 residues. The CDR3 loop reads CASSYSRAGSSYEQYF. As DNA, the CDR3 is TGTGCCAGCAGTTACTCGAGGGCGGGTAGCTCCTACGAGCAGTACTTC.

The gene calls are TRBV28 and TRBJ1-5, with 7 nucleotides matching TRBD1. J gave up 4 bases and V 10 bases, and 7 bases lay outside the gene matches. The CDR3 has 13 residues. Germline V gene lookup returns CDR1 MDHEN and CDR2 SYDVKM. The CDR3 protein is CATLGQSNQPQHF. DNA of the CDR3: TGTGCCACCCTGGGACAGTCAAATCAGCCCCAGCATTTT.

The CDR3 sequence is CASSDQNSADTQYF. As DNA, the CDR3 is TGTGCCAGCTCAGACCAAAATAGCGCAGATACGCAGTATTTT. This chain connects TRBV18 to TRBJ2-3, with D possibly TRBD2 on 5 matching bases. Germline lookup yields CDR1 KGHSH and CDR2 LQKENI. Between the trimmed V and J ends, which lost 5 bases and 4 bases, there was a span of 13 bases. The CDR3 sequence is 14 residues long.

This chain connects TRBV5-1 to TRBJ1-3, with 8 bases that match TRBD1. V lost 3 bases to trimming and J lost 4 bases; unmatched junction nucleotides: 3. CDR1 is SGHRS, CDR2 YFSETQ, per germline. CDR3 size: 14 residues. The CDR3 bases are TGCGCCAGCAGCTCGGGACAGGAGGGAAACACCATATATTTT. Residues: CASSSGQEGNTIYF.

This CDR3 is CSVDRQGRTEAFF. For the CDR3, the DNA is TGCAGCGTTGACCGACAGGGGAGGACTGAAGCTTTCTTT. The chain is built from TRBV29-1 and TRBJ1-1, with 8 bases aligning to TRBD1. This CDR3 spans 13 amino acids. Germline CDR1 and CDR2: SQVTM and ANQGSEA. The J segment lost 5 bases and the V segment lost 3 bases, leaving 5 bases of the junction unmatched. Complete variable domain (other parts from reference TRBV29-1 and TRBJ1-1): SAVISQKPSRDICQRGTSLTIQCQVDSQVTMMFWYRQQPGQSLTLIATANQGSEATYESGFVIDKFPISRPNLTFSTLTVSNMSPEDSSIYLCSVDRQGRTEAFFGQGTRLTVV.

The rearrangement links TRBV7-9 to TRBJ1-2; TRBD1 might be the D (6 bases). The V and J ends lost 1 base and 4 bases respectively, with 10 bases between them. This CDR3 comprises 14 residues. CDR1 SEHNR and CDR2 FQNEAQ come from the germline V gene (reference sequence). CDR3 protein: CASSLEGQSYGYTF. The CDR3 nucleotides read TGTGCCAGCAGCTTAGAAGGACAGTCCTATGGCTACACCTTC.

This chain connects TRBV4-3 to TRBJ2-3, with unresolved D. Trimming took 0 bases from V and 2 from J, leaving 9 bases between them. Germline CDR1 reads LGHNA; CDR2 reads YSLEER. There are 15 residues in the CDR3. The CDR3 reads CASSQERQYTDTQYF. CDR3 coding DNA: TGCGCCAGCAGCCAAGAGCGACAATACACAGATACGCAGTATTTT.

This chain's CDR3 is CASSYVGETQYF. CDR3 in DNA: TGTGCCAGCAGTTACGTTGGCGAGACCCAGTACTTC. The chain links TRBV6-2 or TRBV6-3 to TRBJ2-5; no clear D gene. Trimming removed 2 bases at V and 5 bases at J, with 6 bases between. The germline gives CDR1 MNHEY, CDR2 SVGEGT. The CDR3 has 12 amino acids.

V gene TRBV27 combines with J gene TRBJ1-6; the match to TRBD1 covers 11 bases. Germline V gives CDR1 MNHEY, CDR2 SMNVEV (reference sequence). This CDR3 is 17 amino acids long. After removal of 3 bases from V and 5 bases from J, the junction contained 6 bases not matched to a gene. DNA for the CDR3: TGTGCCAGCAGTTTCCGGGACAGGGGGACAAATAATTCACCCCTCCACTTT. Protein sequence: CASSFRDRGTNNSPLHF.